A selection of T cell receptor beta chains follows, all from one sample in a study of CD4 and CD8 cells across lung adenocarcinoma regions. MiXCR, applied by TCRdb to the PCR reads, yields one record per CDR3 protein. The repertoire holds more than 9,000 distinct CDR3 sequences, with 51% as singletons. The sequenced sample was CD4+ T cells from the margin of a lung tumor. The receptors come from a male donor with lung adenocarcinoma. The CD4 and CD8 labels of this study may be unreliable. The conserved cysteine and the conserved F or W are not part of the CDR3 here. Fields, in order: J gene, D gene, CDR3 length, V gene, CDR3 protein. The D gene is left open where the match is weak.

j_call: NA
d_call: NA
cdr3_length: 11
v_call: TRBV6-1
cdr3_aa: ASSVRREGTQY

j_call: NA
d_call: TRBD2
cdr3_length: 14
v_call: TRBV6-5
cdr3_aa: ASSYRSGVGSGEQY

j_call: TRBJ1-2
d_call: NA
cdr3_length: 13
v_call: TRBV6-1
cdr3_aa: ASSEQEGIVYGYT

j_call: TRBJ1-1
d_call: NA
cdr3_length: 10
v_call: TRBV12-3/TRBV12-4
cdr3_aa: ASSPGRVEAF

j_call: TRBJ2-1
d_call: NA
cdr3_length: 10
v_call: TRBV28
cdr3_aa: ASSSVSPRQF

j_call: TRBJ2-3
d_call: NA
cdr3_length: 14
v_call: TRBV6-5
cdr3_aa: ASSYSINLEADTQY

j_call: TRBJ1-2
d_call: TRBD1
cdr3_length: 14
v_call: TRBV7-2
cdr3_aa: ASSLVGTGRNYGYT

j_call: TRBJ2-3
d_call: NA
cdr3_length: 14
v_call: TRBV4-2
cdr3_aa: ASSQKLGGPTDTQY

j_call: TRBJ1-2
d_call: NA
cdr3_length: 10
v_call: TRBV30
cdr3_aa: AWSYGTGGYT

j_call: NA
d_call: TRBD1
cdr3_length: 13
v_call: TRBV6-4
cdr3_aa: ASSDSRGGQDTQY

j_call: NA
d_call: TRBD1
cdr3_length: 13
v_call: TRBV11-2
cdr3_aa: ASSGRDSIWGEQY